One and the same sample provided the 32 T cell receptor beta chains below, sequenced in a study of blood T cell repertoires in COVID-19. TCRdb's table, derived via immunoSEQ multiplex PCR, lists solely in-frame clones and lacks some. This table holds about 35,000 clones, 78% found once. The sample comprised peripheral blood. The source of these receptors is a man aged 80 or over with acute or convalescent COVID-19.

The rearrangement joins TRBV5-4 to TRBJ1-4; 10 bases are a match to TRBD1. Germline CDR1 SGHNT, CDR2 YYREEE (reference sequence). V lost 3 bases and J lost 6; bases outside the gene matches: 8. This CDR3 is 16 amino acids long. CDR3 in DNA: TGTGCCAGCAGCTCCCGACAGGGGGCCATAGATGAAAAACTGTTTTTT. Translation gives CASSSRQGAIDEKLFF.

In DNA, the CDR3 is TGCGCCAGCAGTTCCCGGGACAGGGGAACTGAAGCTTTCTTT. Translation: CASSSRDRGTEAFF. V is TRBV5-1 and J is TRBJ1-1; TRBD1 matches at 10 bases. The CDR3 contains 14 residues. V trimming: 5 bases; J trimming: 5 bases; junction bases outside the gene matches: 6. Germline assignment: CDR1 SGHRS and CDR2 YFSETQ. The full variable domain, completed using reference TRBV5-1 and TRBJ1-1, is KAGVTQTPRYLIKTRGQQVTLSCSPISGHRSVSWYQQTPGQGLQFLFEYFSETQRNKGNFPGRFSGRQFSNSRSEMNVSTLELGDSALYLCASSSRDRGTEAFFGQGTRLTVV.

This clone is a singleton in its sample. The chain couples TRBV6-5 to TRBJ2-2; a weak D match, TRBD1 (5 bases). This CDR3 is 14 amino acids long. The germline gives CDR1 MNHEY, CDR2 SVGAGI. The ends were cut back, 5 bases at V and 1 base at J, with 8 bases in the middle. CDR3 DNA: TGTGCCAGCAGTAATACAGGGAACACCGGGGAGCTGTTTTTT. Protein sequence: CASSNTGNTGELFF.

The chain employs TRBV4-3 and TRBJ2-1, with 9 bases that match TRBD2. V shed 2 bases and J 8 bases; nucleotides not matched to a gene: 7. Germline-derived CDR1 and CDR2 are LGHNA and YSLEER. The CDR3 runs 15 residues. CDR3 region: CASSQHGGGDDEQFF. CDR3 coding DNA: TGCGCCAGCAGCCAACATGGCGGGGGGGACGATGAGCAGTTCTTC.

The chain has TRBV7-4 and TRBJ1-5; TRBD1 matches 7 bases. The germline V gene has CDR1 SGHVT and CDR2 SQSDAQ. CDR3 length: 19 amino acids. With 1 base clipped from V and 0 bases from J, the junction kept 12 bases outside the gene matches. The CDR3 DNA reads as TGTGCCAGCAGCTTAGAAGGGGACAGAAAACGATATAGCAATCAGCCCCAGCATTTT. This sequence encodes CASSLEGDRKRYSNQPQHF.

The chain carries TRBV11-2 and TRBJ2-3; 7 bases agree with TRBD1. The germline CDR1 and CDR2 sequences are SGHAT and FQNNGV. V lost 2 bases, J lost 0 bases, and 2 bases stayed unmatched. This CDR3 is built from 15 residues. This CDR3 reads CASSLQGGSTDTQYF. The CDR3 DNA reads TGTGCCAGCAGCTTACAAGGGGGCAGCACAGATACGCAGTATTTT.

This clone was counted a few times. This sequence joins TRBV5-6 and TRBJ1-1; D call uncertain. There are 14 residues in the CDR3. V was shortened by 3 bases and J by 5 bases, with 14 bases between the two germline ends. Germline CDR1 reads SGHDT; CDR2 reads YYEEEE. This chain's CDR3 is CASSSVRRKTEAFF. The CDR3 nucleotides read TGTGCCAGCAGCTCTGTTCGGAGAAAGACTGAAGCTTTCTTT. The full variable domain, completed using reference TRBV5-6 and TRBJ1-1, is DAGVTQSPTHLIKTRGQQVTLRCSPKSGHDTVSWYQQALGQGPQFIFQYYEEEERQRGNFPDRFSGHQFPNYSSELNVNALLLGDSALYLCASSSVRRKTEAFFGQGTRLTVV.

The chain uses TRBV10-3 and TRBJ2-1, with D hard to call. CDR3 length equals 13 residues. Trimming left V 3 bases short and J 6 bases short, with 9 bases between. CDR1 is ENHRY and CDR2 is SYGVKD in the germline V gene. Written as DNA, the CDR3 is TGTGCCATCAGTGATCTAAATTCCAATGAGCAGTTCTTC. As protein: CAISDLNSNEQFF.

This clone was observed a single time. The rearrangement links TRBV7-9 to TRBJ2-7, with TRBD2 identical over 11 bases. CDR1 and CDR2 from the germline V gene are SEHNR and FQNEAQ (reference sequence). V was pared by 7 bases and J by 8 bases, with 13 bases of the junction left unmatched. The CDR3 extends over 15 amino acids. The CDR3 coding sequence is TGTGCCAGCATCCTACTAGCGGGGGACCCTAGCAAGCAGTACTTC. Translation gives CASILLAGDPSKQYF.

The chain uses TRBV3-1 (or the pseudogene TRBV3-2) and TRBJ2-7, with D tentatively TRBD1 (5 bases). The CDR3 consists of 16 residues. V dropped 2 bases and J dropped 7 bases, with 21 bases sitting between them. Per the germline V gene, CDR1 is LGHDT and CDR2 is YNNKEL (reference sequence). The CDR3 reads CASSQQSNIGQGEQYF. DNA for the CDR3: TGTGCCAGCAGCCAACAAAGTAATATCGGGCAGGGTGAGCAGTACTTC.

The chain combines TRBV6-6 with TRBJ2-7, with a weak D call TRBD1 (6 bases). The length of the CDR3 is 14 residues. The V gene's germline CDR1 is MNHNY and CDR2 SVGAGI (reference sequence). Trimming removed 4 bases from V and 3 bases from J, with 13 bases in between. This CDR3 reads CASSSQGYGYEQYF. The CDR3 region has the DNA TGTGCCAGCAGTTCTCAGGGGTACGGCTACGAGCAGTACTTC.

This clone came up a few times. The chain has TRBV3-1 (or the pseudogene TRBV3-2) and TRBJ1-2; 9 bases fit TRBD1. Losses at the gene ends were 8 bases for V and 0 bases for J; bases not matched to a gene: 10. The CDR3 loop spans 16 amino acids. Germline assignment: CDR1 LGHDT and CDR2 YNNKEL (reference sequence). CDR3 in DNA: TGTGCCAGCGGCCGACAGGGGGGGGGAACTAACTATGGCTACACCTTC. This translates into CASGRQGGGTNYGYTF.

This sequence joins TRBV12-3 or TRBV12-4 and TRBJ1-1; TRBD1 agrees at 8 bases. The V and J ends lost 5 bases and 11 bases, in that order; junction bases with no gene match: 4. The CDR3 length is 11 residues. For the CDR3, the DNA is TGTGCCAGCAGTCCACAGGGGGACGCTTTCTTT. Protein sequence: CASSPQGDAFF.

The genes are TRBV10-3 and TRBJ2-7; a weak D match, TRBD2 (5 bases). This CDR3 comprises 14 residues. Germline V CDR1 and CDR2: ENHRY, SYGVKD. V shed 4 bases and J shed 9 bases, with 19 bases lying between them. CDR3 nucleotides: TGTGCCATCAGTGGGGGTAGCGAGCCGTGGGGGCAGTACTTC. This sequence encodes CAISGGSEPWGQYF.

This clone was picked up a small number of times. The rearrangement links TRBV28 to TRBJ1-1, with TRBD1 matching over 8 bases. Germline lookup yields CDR1 MDHEN and CDR2 SYDVKM. This CDR3 has 19 amino acids. V lost 2 bases, J lost 1 base, and 15 bases stayed unmatched. CDR3 bases: TGTGCCAGCAGTTTAGAGGTGGTCAGGGGGCGAGTAAGGAACACTGAAGCTTTCTTT. This gives the protein CASSLEVVRGRVRNTEAFF.

The gene calls are TRBV6-5 and TRBJ1-5; 7 nucleotides align to TRBD1. CDR1 is MNHEY and CDR2 is SVGAGI in the germline V gene. The CDR3 has 14 residues. Unmatched junction bases numbered 7, after V lost 5 bases and J lost 6 bases. The CDR3 region has the DNA TGTGCCAGCAGTCCCTACAGGGGAGGTCAGCCCCAGCATTTT. Residues: CASSPYRGGQPQHF.

V and J are TRBV6-5 and TRBJ2-5; no reliable D call. Trimming pared 0 bases from V and 3 bases from J, leaving 11 bases between. Germline CDR1 and CDR2: MNHEY and SVGAGI. This CDR3 has 15 residues. CDR3 loop: CASSYSILYKETQYF. For the CDR3, the DNA is TGTGCCAGCAGTTACTCGATTCTATATAAAGAGACCCAGTACTTC.

The chain employs TRBV5-4 and TRBJ1-2; TRBD1 is a possible D gene (5 bases). V dropped 0 bases and J dropped 6 bases, with 9 bases sitting between them. The CDR3 length is 13 residues. Germline CDR1 SGHNT, CDR2 YYREEE (reference sequence). As DNA, the CDR3 is TGTGCCAGCAGCTTGGTGGAACAGGATGGCTACACCTTC. Translation: CASSLVEQDGYTF.

A single count supports this clone. The rearrangement joins TRBV7-2 to TRBJ2-5, with 8 bases matching TRBD2. V trimming: 5 bases; J trimming: 2 bases; junction bases outside the gene matches: 4. The CDR3 is made up of 14 amino acids. Germline V gene data show CDR1 as SGHTA and CDR2 as FQGNSA. The CDR3: CASSNGGGQETQYF. CDR3 bases: TGTGCCAGCAGCAACGGGGGGGGTCAAGAGACCCAGTACTTC.

This rearrangement joins TRBV9 to TRBJ2-2; unclear D gene. The V end was cut by 7 bases, the J end by 0 bases, with 10 bases between. The germline CDR1 and CDR2 sequences are SGDLS and YYNGEE. The CDR3 contains 14 residues. The CDR3: CASGDYANTGELFF. DNA for the CDR3: TGTGCCAGCGGCGATTATGCGAACACCGGGGAGCTGTTTTTT.

The rearrangement uses TRBV5-4 and TRBJ2-2; TRBD2 matches at 8 bases. The CDR3 is 15 amino acids. Trimming took 0 bases from V and 6 from J; bases not matched to a gene: 4. Germline V lookup: CDR1 SGHNT, CDR2 YYREEE (reference sequence). The CDR3 nucleotides read TGTGCCAGCAGCTTGGACGGGGGGGCCTCCGGGGAGCTGTTTTTT. Translating it yields CASSLDGGASGELFF.

The chain joins TRBV4-3 to TRBJ2-3; unclear D gene. Germline values: CDR1 LGHNA, CDR2 YSLEER. The CDR3 loop spans 15 amino acids. V shed 6 bases and J shed 5 bases, with 18 bases lying between them. As DNA, the CDR3 is TGCGCCAGCAGTCAAATGAGGCGGCCGGGAGATACGCAGTATTTT. Its protein product is CASSQMRRPGDTQYF.

The rearrangement joins TRBV29-1 to TRBJ2-1; D ambiguous. Germline V lookup: CDR1 SQVTM, CDR2 ANQGSEA. Trimming took 4 bases from V and 3 from J, leaving 4 bases between them. There are 11 residues in the CDR3. In nucleotides, the CDR3 is TGCAGCGTTGCCGGCTACAATGAGCAGTTCTTC. Its protein product is CSVAGYNEQFF.

V and J are TRBV18 and TRBJ2-1; 9 nucleotides agree with TRBD1. CDR3 size: 18 residues. CDR1 is KGHSH and CDR2 is LQKENI in the germline V gene. J gave up 0 bases and V 6 bases, and 12 bases lay outside the gene matches. The CDR3 sequence is CASSPYRGTGSSYNEQFF. DNA for the CDR3: TGTGCCAGCTCCCCCTATCGCGGGACAGGGAGCTCCTACAATGAGCAGTTCTTC.

This chain links TRBV10-1 with TRBJ2-2, with D possibly TRBD2 on 6 matching bases. V gave up 4 bases and J gave up 5 bases, with 11 bases separating them. CDR3 size: 14 residues. CDR1 is WNHNN, CDR2 SYGVQD, per germline (reference sequence). As DNA, the CDR3 is TGCGCCAGCAGTGGACTAGACGAGACCGGGGAGCTGTTTTTT. Translation gives CASSGLDETGELFF.

This sequence joins TRBV19 and TRBJ1-2, with D tentatively TRBD1 (6 bases). V was shortened by 3 bases and J by 4 bases, with 15 bases between the two germline ends. Per germline, CDR1 LNHDA and CDR2 SQIVND (reference sequence). This CDR3 has 15 residues. CDR3 sequence: CASSISDRSIYGYTF. The CDR3 DNA sequence: TGTGCCAGTAGTATCTCAGACAGGTCGATCTATGGCTACACCTTC.

V gene TRBV3-1 (or the pseudogene TRBV3-2) combines with J gene TRBJ1-2; D is uncertain. Trimming removed 1 base from V and 3 bases from J, with 9 bases in between. The CDR3 spans 14 residues. CDR1 and CDR2 from the germline V gene are LGHDT and YNNKEL (reference sequence). The CDR3 loop is CASSQAGLDYGYTF. DNA for the CDR3: TGTGCCAGCAGCCAAGCAGGTTTAGACTATGGCTACACCTTC.

The chain links TRBV10-3 to TRBJ1-3; TRBD1 is a possible D gene (6 bases). Trimming removed 5 bases at V and 3 bases at J, with 14 bases between. Germline V gene sequence: CDR1 ENHRY, CDR2 SYGVKD. The CDR3 covers 15 residues. The CDR3 is CAISPQGRDGNTIYF. The CDR3 DNA is TGTGCCATCAGTCCACAGGGAAGGGATGGAAACACCATATATTTT.

This clone is a singleton in its sample. V is TRBV7-2 and J is TRBJ2-2; D is ambiguous. Germline-derived CDR1 and CDR2 are SGHTA and FQGNSA. The CDR3 runs 14 residues. Trimming shortened V by 4 bases and J by 3 bases, and 9 bases separated the two germline ends. CDR3 in amino acids: CASSSQRHTGELFF. CDR3 DNA sequence: TGTGCCAGCAGCTCCCAGAGGCACACCGGGGAGCTGTTTTTT.

The DNA for the CDR3 is TGTGCCAGCAGAACAGGGTCGGTCACAGATACGCAGTATTTT. Protein sequence: CASRTGSVTDTQYF. The V gene is TRBV25-1, the J gene TRBJ2-3, with D perhaps matching TRBD1 (6 bases). The CDR3 sequence is 14 residues long. V lost 6 bases and J lost 2, with 12 bases in between. Germline-derived CDR1 and CDR2 are MGHDK and SYGVNS.

The chain couples TRBV10-3 to TRBJ2-4, with a weak D call TRBD2 (7 bases). The CDR3 sequence is 17 residues long. The V gene's germline CDR1 is ENHRY and CDR2 SYGVKD. The ends were cut back, 2 bases at V and 1 base at J, with 15 bases in the middle. The CDR3 nucleotides read TGTGCCATCAGTGAGCGGGGCGGGGGCCAGGCCAAAAACATTCAGTACTTC. As protein: CAISERGGGQAKNIQYF.

The rearrangement uses TRBV19 and TRBJ2-5, with TRBD2 as a possible D gene (6 bases). The CDR3 loop spans 13 amino acids. Trimming stripped 7 bases from V and 5 bases from J, with 14 bases between. The V gene's germline CDR1 is LNHDA and CDR2 SQIVND (reference sequence). The CDR3 nucleotides are TGTGCCAGTACTGGGCGGGGTCGGGAGACCCAGTACTTC. This sequence encodes CASTGRGRETQYF.